This TCR beta chain was found in a study of blood T cell repertoires in COVID-19. Looking at the study overall: From T cells, B-cell-depleted T cells, or PBMCs came the material, which was cDNA or gDNA.

Libraries were prepared by immunoSEQ multiplex PCR; TCRdb keeps only in-frame clonotypes and omits some of them. The data hold roughly 250,000 clones, with approximately 84% observed a single time. V lost 10 bases to trimming and J lost 4 bases, with 14 bases between them. CDR3 size: 13 residues. CDR1 is SNHLY and CDR2 is FYNNEI in the germline V gene. This clone was observed a handful of times. The rearrangement joins TRBV2 to TRBJ2-1, with D possibly matching TRBD2 (5 bases). Sequenced input: peripheral blood. This clonotype originated in a human donor in a cohort sampled during active COVID-19. CDR3: CAIGLAGYNEQFF. CDR3 coding DNA: TGTGCCATCGGGCTAGCAGGTTACAATGAGCAGTTCTTC.